The 28 T cell receptor beta chains in this list originate from one sample, sequenced in a study of T cell repertoires in cytomegalovirus infection. Via MiXCR, TCRdb re-called the reads, giving one row per CDR3 protein. The table lists approximately 170,000 distinct CDR3 sequences, about 15% of them singletons, with over 25% in the top ten. Sequenced input: PBMCs. These receptors all stem from a human donor in good health (CMV status not recorded). Some clones in this sample may be carry-over from other donors' samples.

In this sample, this clonotype turned up many times. V gene TRBV7-9 combines with J gene TRBJ2-6, with a tentative D call TRBD1 (5 bases). Germline V lookup: CDR1 SEHNR, CDR2 FQNEAQ (reference sequence). With 5 bases removed from V and 0 bases from J, the gap between germline ends came to 8 bases. The CDR3 is 15 residues long. CDR3 in amino acids: CASSAQGSGANVLTF. For the CDR3, the DNA is TGTGCCAGCAGCGCCCAGGGCTCTGGGGCCAACGTCCTGACTTTC.

This clonotype was seen more than once but under ten times. This rearrangement joins TRBV12-5 to TRBJ1-1; D unresolved. V was shortened by 2 bases and J by 2 bases, with 9 bases between the two germline ends. The CDR3 covers 14 residues. CDR1 is LGHNT and CDR2 is FRNRAP in the germline V gene. CDR3: CASGLKVVNTEAFF. The CDR3 nucleotides are TGTGCTAGTGGTTTGAAGGTGGTCAACACTGAAGCTTTCTTT. The entire variable domain, with the rest obtained from reference TRBV12-5 and TRBJ1-1, is as follows: DARVTQTPRHKVTEMGQEVTMRCQPILGHNTVFWYRQTMMQGLELLAYFRNRAPLDDSGMPKDRFSAEMPDATLATLKIQPSEPRDSAVYFCASGLKVVNTEAFFGQGTRLTVV.

The rearrangement joins TRBV5-1 to TRBJ2-1, with 9 bases lining up with TRBD1. Germline V gives CDR1 SGHRS, CDR2 YFSETQ. The ends lost 1 base at V and 5 bases at J; junction bases unmatched: 4. There are 15 residues in the CDR3. CDR3 in amino acids: CASSLRTGVDNEQFF. CDR3 in DNA: TGCGCCAGCAGCTTGAGGACAGGGGTCGACAATGAGCAGTTCTTC.

Many counts were recorded for this clonotype. CDR3 loop: CASSSQRWGTDTQYF. For the CDR3, the DNA is TGTGCCAGCAGTTCCCAACGGTGGGGCACAGATACGCAGTATTTT. V usage is TRBV28 and J usage is TRBJ2-3, with D hard to call. The CDR3 runs 15 residues. Per the germline V gene, CDR1 is MDHEN and CDR2 is SYDVKM. Trimming pared 4 bases from V and 1 base from J, leaving 12 bases between.

The chain carries TRBV10-3 and TRBJ2-7; 11 bases map to TRBD2. V shed 4 bases and J 4 bases; nucleotides not matched to a gene: 3. The CDR3 is 14 amino acids. The germline V gene has CDR1 ENHRY and CDR2 SYGVKD. CDR3: CAISGLAGKYEQYF. CDR3 bases: TGTGCCATCAGTGGACTAGCGGGGAAGTACGAGCAGTACTTC.

This clonotype was detected ten times or more. CDR3 loop: CASRPTGGSYNEQFF. The CDR3 nucleotides read TGTGCCAGCAGACCGACAGGGGGCTCCTACAATGAGCAGTTCTTC. The V gene is TRBV7-2, the J gene TRBJ2-1, with TRBD1 matching 9 bases. The CDR3 has 15 residues. V shed 6 bases and J 0 bases; nucleotides not matched to a gene: 3. The germline CDR1 and CDR2 sequences are SGHTA and FQGNSA.

This clonotype was found many times. This chain links TRBV7-2 with TRBJ1-1; D not certain. This CDR3 spans 15 amino acids. CDR1 is SGHTA, CDR2 FQGNSA, per germline. V lost 0 bases and J lost 0, with 8 bases in between. The CDR3 coding sequence is TGTGCCAGCAGCTTAGCTCCCTCTTTGAACACTGAAGCTTTCTTT. As protein: CASSLAPSLNTEAFF. Filled out from reference TRBV7-2 and TRBJ1-1, the complete variable domain reads GAGVSQSPSNKVTEKGKDVELRCDPISGHTALYWYRQSLGQGLEFLIYFQGNSAPDKSGLPSDRFSAERTGGSVSTLTIQRTQQEDSAVYLCASSLAPSLNTEAFFGQGTRLTVV.

CDR3 sequence: CASSIGTSATYNEQFF. CDR3 sequence (DNA): TGTGCCAGCAGCATAGGGACTAGCGCTACCTACAATGAGCAGTTCTTC. The chain combines TRBV7-3 with TRBJ2-1; the match to TRBD2 covers 10 bases. The CDR3 totals 16 residues. The V segment lost 5 bases and the J segment 2 bases; nucleotides outside the gene matches: 6. The germline V gene has CDR1 SGHTA and CDR2 FQGTGA.

Regarding this clonotype: Being one base from a much bigger clone, this may be a read error. The rearrangement joins TRBV7-2 to TRBJ2-7; 7 positions match TRBD2. The germline CDR1 and CDR2 sequences are SGHTA and FQGNSA. The CDR3 extends over 13 amino acids. The V segment lost 5 bases and the J segment 9 bases; nucleotides outside the gene matches: 10. The CDR3, as DNA: TGTGCCAGCAGCCGACGGGACTACGATGGGCAGTACTTC. It is translated as CASSRRDYDGQYF.

In DNA form, the CDR3 reads TGTGCCAGCAGTGAGATTAACGGCCACTCTGGGGCCAACGTCCTGACTTTC. It codes for CASSEINGHSGANVLTF. The V gene is TRBV2, the J gene TRBJ2-6; D gene uncertain. The germline gives CDR1 SNHLY, CDR2 FYNNEI. V lost 3 bases to trimming and J lost 0 bases, with 12 bases between them. CDR3 size: 17 residues.

The chain joins TRBV29-1 to TRBJ2-7; TRBD1 aligns across 9 bases. The CDR3 sequence is 17 residues long. The germline V gene encodes CDR1 SQVTM and CDR2 ANQGSEA. Trimming removed 3 bases from V and 2 bases from J; junction bases left unmatched: 14. The CDR3 DNA is TGCAGCGTTGAGCTAGGGGGCCGGGACAGGGTCCCCTACGAGCAGTACTTC. Protein: CSVELGGRDRVPYEQYF.

This clonotype occurred a few times. The chain links TRBV20-1 to TRBJ1-3; TRBD1 might be the D (6 bases). The CDR3 is made up of 14 amino acids. Trimming stripped 6 bases from V and 4 bases from J, with 16 bases between. Germline-derived CDR1 and CDR2 are DFQATT and SNEGSKA (reference sequence). The CDR3 sequence is CSALHRARGNTIYF. CDR3 coding DNA: TGCAGTGCCCTTCACAGGGCCAGAGGAAACACCATATATTTT.

V gene TRBV29-1 combines with J gene TRBJ2-7; the match to TRBD1 covers 9 bases. V trimming: 7 bases; J trimming: 3 bases; junction bases outside the gene matches: 4. This CDR3 has 12 amino acids. CDR1 and CDR2 from the germline V gene are SQVTM and ANQGSEA. The CDR3 is CSAGTGLYEQYF. Written as DNA, the CDR3 is TGCAGCGCCGGGACAGGGCTCTACGAGCAGTACTTC.

This clonotype was found many times. The rearrangement links TRBV20-1 to TRBJ2-3; 14 positions match TRBD2. CDR1 DFQATT and CDR2 SNEGSKA come from the germline V gene (reference sequence). This CDR3 comprises 16 residues. After removal of 6 bases from V and 2 bases from J, the junction contained 7 bases not matched to a gene. The CDR3 DNA reads TGCAGTGCCTGGGGGACTAGCGGGGGCCCCACAGATACGCAGTATTTT. Translated: CSAWGTSGGPTDTQYF.

The chain recombines TRBV6-2 or TRBV6-3 with TRBJ2-1; 8 positions match TRBD2. V trimming: 10 bases; J trimming: 10 bases; junction bases outside the gene matches: 12. The CDR3 runs 13 residues. Germline lookup yields CDR1 MNHEY and CDR2 SVGEGT. The CDR3 DNA follows: TGTGCCATCATGGGACTAGGGGAGGAGGAGCAGTTCTTC. Its protein is CAIMGLGEEEQFF.

The chain joins TRBV20-1 to TRBJ2-7; 7 positions agree with TRBD1. Germline V CDR1 and CDR2: DFQATT, SNEGSKA (reference sequence). This CDR3 has 14 amino acids. With 6 bases clipped from V and 0 bases from J, the junction kept 8 bases outside the gene matches. CDR3 region: CSAYGQDSSYEQYF. The CDR3, as DNA: TGCAGTGCCTATGGACAGGATTCCTCCTACGAGCAGTACTTC.

In this sample, this clonotype turned up many times. The CDR3 protein is CASSLGGQVINQPQHF. CDR3 nucleotides: TGTGCCAGCTCACTCGGCGGACAGGTCATCAATCAGCCCCAGCATTTT. The V gene is TRBV18, the J gene TRBJ1-5; TRBD1 agrees at 7 bases. This CDR3 spans 16 amino acids. Germline CDR1 reads KGHSH; CDR2 reads LQKENI. V trimming: 4 bases; J trimming: 3 bases; junction bases outside the gene matches: 9.

This clonotype was detected many times. Written as DNA, the CDR3 is TGTGCCAGCAGTTTTCCGGGGAGCAATCAGCCCCAGCATTTT. Encoded protein: CASSFPGSNQPQHF. The J gene is TRBJ1-5, the V gene TRBV12-3 or TRBV12-4; D is undetermined. V was cut by 3 bases and J by 1 base, with 7 bases left in between. CDR3 length: 14 amino acids.

This clonotype was detected many times. The gene calls are TRBV7-2 and TRBJ1-5, with a possible D match to TRBD1 (5 bases). V dropped 1 base and J dropped 0 bases, with 13 bases sitting between them. The CDR3 consists of 17 residues. CDR1 is SGHTA and CDR2 is FQGNSA in the germline V gene. For the CDR3, the DNA is TGTGCCAGCAGCTTAGTGGCCTCCGGGGGTAGCAATCAGCCCCAGCATTTT. It codes for CASSLVASGGSNQPQHF.

This clonotype has more than one count but fewer than ten. The chain combines TRBV27 with TRBJ2-3; D gene unclear. Germline CDR1 reads MNHEY; CDR2 reads SMNVEV (reference sequence). This CDR3 region has 16 residues. Between the trimmed V and J ends, which lost 2 bases and 2 bases, there was a span of 14 bases. In DNA, the CDR3 is TGTGCCAGCAGTTTAGGGCCCGCGGCTTCCACAGATACGCAGTATTTT. This sequence encodes CASSLGPAASTDTQYF.

This clonotype was counted only a few times. This chain joins TRBV6-5 and TRBJ1-1, with TRBD1 identical over 8 bases. CDR3 length: 14 amino acids. Germline V gives CDR1 MNHEY, CDR2 SVGAGI. Trimming cost V 4 bases and J 6 bases; bases outside gene matches: 7. The CDR3: CASSSLDRGPEAFF. DNA for the CDR3: TGTGCCAGCAGTTCCCTTGACAGGGGCCCTGAAGCTTTCTTT.

This clonotype was counted ten times or more. This chain connects TRBV29-1 to TRBJ2-1; 10 bases map to TRBD2. The CDR3 spans 14 residues. After removal of 6 bases from V and 5 bases from J, the junction contained 7 bases not matched to a gene. CDR1 and CDR2 from the germline V gene are SQVTM and ANQGSEA. DNA of the CDR3: TGCAGCGTGGCCCAGCGGGAGGGACACAATGAGCAGTTCTTC. Residues: CSVAQREGHNEQFF.

This clonotype showed up many times. The chain uses TRBV7-8 and TRBJ1-5; 7 nucleotides agree with TRBD1. The CDR3 runs to 17 residues. V lost 5 bases, J lost 2 bases, and 12 bases stayed unmatched. From germline, CDR1 is SGHVS and CDR2 FQNEAQ. The CDR3, as DNA: TGTGCCAGCAGCCAGCTAGACAGGGAGAGGGGCAATCAGCCCCAGCATTTT. This translates into CASSQLDRERGNQPQHF.

This clonotype was picked up a small number of times. The V and J genes are TRBV7-9 and TRBJ2-5; possibly TRBD1 or TRBD2 for D (5 bases each). The V and J ends lost 5 bases and 3 bases respectively, with 7 bases between them. CDR1 SEHNR and CDR2 FQNEAQ come from the germline V gene (reference sequence). The CDR3 has 12 residues. CDR3 sequence (DNA): TGTGCCAGCAGCGGGGGTAAAGAGACCCAGTACTTC. Protein product: CASSGGKETQYF.

This clonotype was recorded at least ten times. This chain links TRBV7-9 with TRBJ1-1; unclear D gene. This CDR3 is built from 15 residues. The V end lost 1 base, the J end lost 5 bases, and 14 bases lay between the germline ends. Germline loops: CDR1 SEHNR, CDR2 FQNEAQ (reference sequence). CDR3 region: CASSLGEGIETEAFF. Here the CDR3 DNA reads TGTGCCAGCAGCTTAGGGGAGGGAATCGAAACTGAAGCTTTCTTT.

This chain joins TRBV6-5 and TRBJ1-2; D possibly corresponds to TRBD1 (5 bases). The CDR3 has 13 amino acids. Germline V gives CDR1 MNHEY, CDR2 SVGAGI. The germline V and J ends were trimmed by 5 bases and 9 bases, with 16 bases remaining between them. DNA for the CDR3: TGTGCCAGCAGTGGGACGACTTCTAACCGCTACACCTTC. Amino acids: CASSGTTSNRYTF.

This clonotype was counted between two and nine times. V and J are TRBV29-1 and TRBJ2-2, with no clear D. This CDR3 has 12 residues. The germline V gene encodes CDR1 SQVTM and CDR2 ANQGSEA. Trimming removed 0 bases at V and 7 bases at J, with 6 bases between. The CDR3 bases are TGCAGCGTTGAAGAGGGGATCGGGGAGCTGTTTTTT. Its protein product is CSVEEGIGELFF.

This clonotype was detected ten times or more. The chain couples TRBV28 to TRBJ2-1, with 7 bases matching TRBD2. V lost 3 bases to trimming and J lost 7 bases; unmatched junction nucleotides: 9. Germline CDR1 MDHEN, CDR2 SYDVKM. This CDR3 has 15 amino acids. CDR3 sequence reads: CASSLAGVGVNEQFF. CDR3 DNA: TGTGCCAGCAGTTTGGCGGGAGTGGGTGTAAATGAGCAGTTCTTC.